Below, 32 T cell receptor beta chains from the same sample are listed, as sequenced in a study of lymphopenia after photon versus proton radiotherapy. The repertoire was sequenced with immunoSEQ multiplex PCR; TCRdb's copy has only in-frame clones and lacks some. The table lists 55,000 to 75,000 clones, under 95% of them singletons. The sample was peripheral blood, taken from a patient treated with photon-based radiotherapy. All receptors derive from a woman in her 70s with pancreatic cancer.

This chain connects TRBV7-3 to TRBJ1-1; the match to TRBD1 covers 7 bases. Germline CDR1 reads SGHTA; CDR2 reads FQGTGA. V lost 5 bases, J lost 4 bases, and 4 bases stayed unmatched. CDR3 length: 13 residues. The CDR3 region has the DNA TGTGCCAGCAGCCTTGACAGGGTCACTGAAGCTTTCTTT. Its translation: CASSLDRVTEAFF.

The chain employs TRBV5-6 and TRBJ2-7, with TRBD2 matching over 11 bases. The CDR3 extends over 16 amino acids. The V gene's germline CDR1 is SGHDT and CDR2 YYEEEE. Unmatched junction bases numbered 6, after V lost 2 bases and J lost 2 bases. In nucleotides, the CDR3 is TGTGCCAGCAGCTTACTAGCGGGAGTGGGGGCCTACGAGCAGTACTTC. Translated, it gives CASSLLAGVGAYEQYF.

Here the CDR3 DNA reads TGTGCCAGTAGTAAATCGACAGGTCCCTACGAGCAGTACTTC. The encoded protein is CASSKSTGPYEQYF. The chain carries TRBV19 and TRBJ2-7, with D tentatively TRBD1 (6 bases). The CDR3 extends over 14 amino acids. Germline CDR1 reads LNHDA; CDR2 reads SQIVND (reference sequence). Trimming took off 4 bases at V and 2 bases at J, with 12 bases between the two ends.

This chain links TRBV4-1 with TRBJ2-5, with D possibly matching TRBD2 (6 bases). The CDR3 runs to 16 residues. Germline CDR1 reads MGHRA; CDR2 reads YSYEKL. The germline V and J ends were trimmed by 1 base and 1 base, with 13 bases remaining between them. In DNA, the CDR3 is TGCGCCAGCAGCCAAGCCCTCGGAGCGGGCCAAGAGACCCAGTACTTC. It specifies CASSQALGAGQETQYF.

The rearrangement links TRBV2 to TRBJ2-3; D remains ambiguous. Trimming shortened V by 4 bases and J by 5 bases, and 10 bases separated the two germline ends. This CDR3 has 13 amino acids. Germline lookup yields CDR1 SNHLY and CDR2 FYNNEI. CDR3 amino acids: CASSAEMIDTQYF. In nucleotides, the CDR3 is TGTGCCAGCAGTGCGGAAATGATAGATACGCAGTATTTT.

The J gene is TRBJ1-6, the V gene TRBV25-1, with D hard to call. Trimming took 0 bases from V and 6 from J, leaving 9 bases between them. Germline CDR1 MGHDK, CDR2 SYGVNS. The length of the CDR3 is 15 residues. This CDR3 reads CASSEYPGSNSPLHF. DNA of the CDR3: TGTGCCAGCAGTGAATACCCCGGGAGTAATTCACCCCTCCACTTT.

The V call is TRBV25-1, the J call TRBJ1-3; D is unclear. The germline V and J ends were trimmed by 1 base and 4 bases, with 8 bases remaining between them. This CDR3 has 14 amino acids. Looked up from germline, CDR1 is MGHDK and CDR2 is SYGVNS. Written as DNA, the CDR3 is TGTGCCAGCAGTGAATTCGGCGGGGGAAACACCATATATTTT. Translation: CASSEFGGGNTIYF.

Regarding this clone: The germline gene is not matched at one end of the junction; a read error may be the cause. This same CDR3 is encoded by further DNA sequences in the sample. The DNA of the CDR3 is TGCGCCAGCAGCCGTGAACGATCTAATGAAAAACTATTTTTT. Its protein is CASSRERSNEKLFF. This chain links TRBV5-1 with TRBJ1-4; no clear D. The CDR3 sequence is 14 residues long. The germline CDR1 and CDR2 sequences are SGHRS and YFSETQ.

V gene TRBV7-3 combines with J gene TRBJ2-2; possibly TRBD1 or TRBD2 for D (5 bases each). Looked up from germline, CDR1 is SGHTA and CDR2 is FQGTGA. The CDR3 spans 15 residues. Trimming took off 6 bases at V and 3 bases at J, with 14 bases between the two ends. CDR3 in DNA: TGTGCCAGCAGTTCTCAGGGAGACGACACCGGGGAGCTGTTTTTT. Translated: CASSSQGDDTGELFF.

This chain connects TRBV19 to TRBJ1-3, with unresolved D. In germline, CDR1 is LNHDA, CDR2 SQIVND (reference sequence). The V end lost 8 bases, the J end lost 4 bases, and 12 bases lay between the germline ends. The CDR3 has 13 residues. CDR3 amino acids: CASSVQPGNTIYF. Here the CDR3 DNA reads TGTGCCAGTTCTGTCCAGCCCGGAAACACCATATATTTT.

CDR3 sequence (DNA): TGTGCCACCAGCGTAACCGGGACAGGGGGCTCCGAGCAGTACTTC. It translates to CATSVTGTGGSEQYF. The chain joins TRBV15 to TRBJ2-7; 12 nucleotides align to TRBD1. The length of the CDR3 is 15 residues. Trimming at V came to 5 bases and at J to 6 bases, leaving 8 bases not matched to a gene. Germline V gives CDR1 LNHNV, CDR2 YYDKDF (reference sequence).

A note on this clone: Other DNA sequences in this specimen translate into the identical CDR3. The rearrangement joins TRBV14 to TRBJ1-4, with D unresolved. Per germline, CDR1 SGHDN and CDR2 FVKESK. This CDR3 region has 11 residues. The ends were cut back, 2 bases at V and 7 bases at J, with 2 bases in the middle. CDR3 nucleotides: TGTGCCAGCAGCCAATCTGAAAAACTGTTTTTT. It specifies CASSQSEKLFF.

V and J are TRBV18 and TRBJ2-1; D is tentatively TRBD1 or TRBD2 (5 bases each). CDR3 length equals 15 residues. V gave up 2 bases and J gave up 6 bases, with 14 bases separating them. CDR1 and CDR2 from the germline V gene are KGHSH and LQKENI. The CDR3 loop reads CASSPSQLGGNEQFF. The DNA for the CDR3 is TGTGCCAGCTCACCATCACAGCTTGGGGGCAATGAGCAGTTCTTC.

The rearrangement joins TRBV29-1 to TRBJ2-5; 8 positions match TRBD1. Per germline, CDR1 SQVTM and CDR2 ANQGSEA. V shed 8 bases, J shed 4 bases, and the junction held 6 bases outside the gene matches. This CDR3 is built from 12 residues. The CDR3 protein is CSIGQGGETQYF. The CDR3, as DNA: TGCAGCATCGGACAGGGAGGAGAGACCCAGTACTTC.

V is TRBV19 and J is TRBJ2-2, with D tentatively TRBD2 (5 bases). The ends were cut back, 6 bases at V and 7 bases at J, with 12 bases in the middle. CDR1 is LNHDA, CDR2 SQIVND, per germline (reference sequence). This CDR3 comprises 13 residues. The CDR3 region is CASSGSGYGELFF. CDR3 DNA sequence: TGTGCCAGTAGCGGATCGGGATACGGGGAGCTGTTTTTT.

The chain recombines TRBV5-1 with TRBJ2-3; D call uncertain. V was trimmed by 5 bases and J by 0 bases, leaving 13 bases between them. The CDR3 totals 15 residues. Germline V gives CDR1 SGHRS, CDR2 YFSETQ. The CDR3, as DNA: TGCGCCAGCAGTCAAGACGGACCCAGCACAGATACGCAGTATTTT. This encodes CASSQDGPSTDTQYF. Full variable domain (missing parts from reference TRBV5-1 and TRBJ2-3): KAGVTQTPRYLIKTRGQQVTLSCSPISGHRSVSWYQQTPGQGLQFLFEYFSETQRNKGNFPGRFSGRQFSNSRSEMNVSTLELGDSALYLCASSQDGPSTDTQYFGPGTRLTVL.

The rearrangement joins TRBV9 to TRBJ2-3; D is ambiguous. Deletions cut 0 bases from V and 5 bases from J, with 13 bases between. The CDR3 length is 15 residues. Germline CDR1 is SGDLS and CDR2 is YYNGEE. In DNA, the CDR3 is TGTGCCAGCAGCGTAGAGGGCAGTTTGGGAGATACGCAGTATTTT. It encodes CASSVEGSLGDTQYF. Looking up the rest from reference TRBV9 and TRBJ2-3 gives the full variable domain: DSGVTQTPKHLITATGQRVTLRCSPRSGDLSVYWYQQSLDQGLQFLIQYYNGEERAKGNILERFSAQQFPDLHSELNLSSLELGDSALYFCASSVEGSLGDTQYFGPGTRLTVL.

The chain has TRBV2 and TRBJ1-2, with D tentatively TRBD1 (5 bases). Germline CDR1 reads SNHLY; CDR2 reads FYNNEI. V was trimmed by 2 bases and J by 4 bases, leaving 11 bases between them. CDR3 length: 14 amino acids. In DNA form, the CDR3 reads TGTGCCAGCAGTGAATGGCAGGGCAGCTATGGCTACACCTTC. This translates into CASSEWQGSYGYTF.

The chain combines TRBV7-2 with TRBJ1-1; D perhaps matches TRBD1 (5 bases). The V gene's germline CDR1 is SGHTA and CDR2 FQGNSA. V was trimmed by 5 bases and J by 6 bases, leaving 16 bases between them. This CDR3 region has 14 residues. The DNA for the CDR3 is TGTGCCAGCAGCCCAACATCGACAGCCCCTGAAGCTTTCTTT. Translating gives CASSPTSTAPEAFF.

This rearrangement joins TRBV18 to TRBJ1-3; D remains ambiguous. The V end was cut by 1 base, the J end by 8 bases, with 12 bases between. The CDR3 is 14 residues long. Germline CDR1 reads KGHSH; CDR2 reads LQKENI. The CDR3 here is CASSPLMVGDTIYF. The CDR3 DNA reads as TGTGCCAGCTCACCACTAATGGTCGGGGACACCATATATTTT.

The chain joins TRBV11-1 to TRBJ1-1, with a possible D match to TRBD1 (5 bases). Trimming pared 6 bases from V and 0 bases from J, leaving 14 bases between. The germline CDR1 and CDR2 sequences are SGHAT and FQDESV (reference sequence). The CDR3 contains 15 residues. CDR3: CASRPFQGLNTEAFF. Here the CDR3 DNA reads TGTGCCAGCAGACCCTTTCAGGGACTGAACACTGAAGCTTTCTTT.

The rearrangement links TRBV7-3 to TRBJ2-2; 10 bases fit TRBD2. Germline V gene lookup returns CDR1 SGHTA and CDR2 FQGTGA. The ends lost 6 bases at V and 5 bases at J; junction bases unmatched: 3. The CDR3 has 14 residues. CDR3 in DNA: TGTGCCAGCAGGCTAGCGGGAGATACCGGGGAGCTGTTTTTT. The encoded protein is CASRLAGDTGELFF.

CDR3 protein: CASSRTGLGGNYEQYF. CDR3 bases: TGTGCCAGCAGCAGGACCGGACTAGGGGGTAACTACGAGCAGTACTTC. The chain recombines TRBV5-6 with TRBJ2-7; D might be TRBD2 (7 bases). V lost 4 bases to trimming and J lost 3 bases, with 20 bases between them. Germline V gives CDR1 SGHDT, CDR2 YYEEEE. The CDR3 is 16 amino acids.

This clone is a singleton in its sample. V is TRBV7-9 and J is TRBJ1-5; 8 nucleotides match TRBD1. The CDR3 loop spans 14 amino acids. V gave up 5 bases and J gave up 3 bases; unmatched junction bases: 3. The germline V gene has CDR1 SEHNR and CDR2 FQNEAQ (reference sequence). The CDR3 reads CASSLTGVNQPQHF. CDR3 in DNA: TGTGCCAGCAGCCTGACAGGGGTCAATCAGCCCCAGCATTTT.

The rearrangement links TRBV5-1 to TRBJ2-5, with a possible D match to TRBD1 (6 bases). CDR1 is SGHRS and CDR2 is YFSETQ in the germline V gene. The V gene lost 1 base and the J gene lost 5 bases, with 9 bases spanning the gap. This CDR3 has 13 residues. In nucleotides, the CDR3 is TGCGCCAGCAGCTTGAGTGACAGGGAGACCCAGTACTTC. As protein: CASSLSDRETQYF.

The V and J genes are TRBV19 and TRBJ1-2; D is uncertain. Between the trimmed V and J ends, which lost 7 bases and 7 bases, there was a span of 10 bases. This CDR3 is 11 amino acids long. Per germline, CDR1 LNHDA and CDR2 SQIVND (reference sequence). The CDR3, as DNA: TGTGCCAGTACGAGTGGAGGTGGCTACACCTTC. Its protein product is CASTSGGGYTF.

The chain carries TRBV19 and TRBJ2-1, with 9 nucleotides matching TRBD1. V gave up 6 bases and J gave up 3 bases; unmatched junction bases: 9. The length of the CDR3 is 16 residues. Per the germline V gene, CDR1 is LNHDA and CDR2 is SQIVND (reference sequence). The CDR3 spells CASSPPGTGSYNEQFF. CDR3 DNA: TGTGCCAGTAGCCCTCCCGGGACAGGGAGCTACAATGAGCAGTTCTTC.

The V gene is TRBV27, the J gene TRBJ1-3, with D unresolved. CDR3 size: 13 residues. The germline V and J ends were trimmed by 2 bases and 1 base, with 3 bases remaining between them. CDR1 is MNHEY and CDR2 is SMNVEV in the germline V gene (reference sequence). CDR3 DNA sequence: TGTGCCAGCAGTTTAAGGTCTGGAAACACCATATATTTT. Protein: CASSLRSGNTIYF.

The CDR3 here is CASSATSRGLAKNIQYF. CDR3 DNA sequence: TGCGCCAGCAGCGCAACTTCCCGTGGTCTAGCCAAAAACATTCAGTACTTC. The chain is built from TRBV5-1 and TRBJ2-4; D gene uncertain. The CDR3 has 17 amino acids. Trimming cost V 4 bases and J 0 bases, with 17 bases left between them. Germline V gives CDR1 SGHRS, CDR2 YFSETQ.

The V and J genes are TRBV5-1 and TRBJ2-2; a weak D match, TRBD1 (6 bases). The V gene's germline CDR1 is SGHRS and CDR2 YFSETQ. The CDR3 sequence is 15 residues long. Trimming removed 6 bases at V and 4 bases at J, with 16 bases between. Here the CDR3 DNA reads TGCGCCAGCACCAGTCTGGACAGACGCACCGGGGAGCTGTTTTTT. Translating gives CASTSLDRRTGELFF.

V is TRBV29-1 and J is TRBJ2-3, with D possibly being TRBD1 (5 bases). The germline CDR1 and CDR2 sequences are SQVTM and ANQGSEA. Trimming cost V 3 bases and J 3 bases, with 10 bases left between them. CDR3 size: 13 residues. The CDR3 reads CSVELTVTDTQYF. CDR3 DNA sequence: TGCAGCGTTGAGCTGACAGTGACAGATACGCAGTATTTT.

This rearrangement joins TRBV6-5 to TRBJ2-7; D is unclear. The V and J ends lost 2 bases and 6 bases respectively, with 11 bases between them. The CDR3 has 13 residues. The germline V gene has CDR1 MNHEY and CDR2 SVGAGI. Here the CDR3 reads CASSYGEVGEQYF. Written as DNA, the CDR3 is TGTGCCAGCAGTTACGGCGAGGTGGGCGAGCAGTACTTC.